The text below deals with one TCR beta chain. The clone's antigen remains unknown. Nothing much larger sits one base from this clone, and base qualities are not available. Participants in the prospective study were aged roughly 18 to 89 years, lived in about two dozen United States geographic areas, and enrolled through a virtual design. Cohort assignment in the prospective study relied on participant-reported clinical history from a screening survey and a study questionnaire. Recovered participants in ImmuneRACE Cohort 3 were defined as having two consecutive negative NP/OP PCR tests, clearance from a healthcare professional, or resolution of symptoms. In the prospective study, mobile phlebotomists collected whole blood, serum and a nasopharyngeal or oropharyngeal swab from each participant. Additional blood draws and questionnaires over an approximately 2-month period could optionally be provided by prospective study participants. Prospective study blood samples were shipped either frozen or at room temperature before DNA extraction.

The V and J ends are trimmed by 7 bases and 7 bases, leaving 10 bases between them. The CDR3 spans 11 residues, from the cysteine through the phenylalanine. Of the read, only the CDR3 DNA is kept; its 33 bases are in frame from base 1. Per the germline V gene, SNHLY is the CDR1 and FYNNEI is the CDR2. The sample is drawn from a study of blood T cell repertoires in COVID-19 (dated by TCRdb to 2019 to 2021). About the investigation overall: Samples covering the acute and convalescent phases of COVID-19 were provided by collaborators in the United States, Italy and Spain. The material from the prospective study consisted of cDNA or gDNA derived from T cells, B-cell-depleted T cells, or PBMCs. Samples were obtained from the ongoing ImmuneRACE study (first 160 participants) and from 950 to 1,500 subjects provided by 6 global collaborators. A de-identified subject ID, COVID-19 status, age in years and sex were almost always included in the sample metadata. Deeply sampled blood TCRbeta repertoires from subjects exposed to, actively infected with, or recovered from COVID-19 were included in the dataset. The repertoires were released in a freely available public database intended as a resource for research on the immune response to SARS-CoV-2. Where available, HLA class I and class II types were obtained from metadata supplied by the sample provider rather than from assay-based typing.

What the research found in general, with its limitations: Clinical and demographic metadata were provided uncurated, with the amount varying by source and participant.

The immunoSEQ Assay, a bias-controlled multiplex PCR, was used to amplify TCRbeta CDR3 regions from genomic DNA. Per the source publication's procedure: The number of nucleated cells in each sample was estimated by amplification of reference gene primers within the assay. To quantify the absolute abundance of each unique TCRbeta CDR3 rearrangement, sequence reads were collapsed and filtered. For each sample, productive Simpson clonality was calculated by taking the square root of Simpson's diversity index across productive rearrangements. The immuneACCESS repertoire file appears here via TCRdb, limited to in-frame rearrangements. These files lack a portion of the clones; in checked studies, under half of the deficit traces to unresolved V genes, and the cause of the others is not known. Clone size and V and J calls were adopted from that table, with D and trimming inferred from the DNA. The sample records roughly 200,000 clones, less than 85% of which are singletons. In total, the top ten clones hold around 20% of the sample.

The chain was built from TRBV2 and TRBJ1-2; the D gene is unclear. The clonotype was recovered from a man aged 40-49 years who had recovered from COVID-19. The sequenced material came from PBMCs or T cells enriched from blood (not recorded which). The CDR3 protein: CASKAGGGYTF. The sequenced DNA: TGTGCCAGCAAGGCAGGTGGTGGCTACACCTTC. The variable domain in full, with residues beyond the CDR3 obtained from the reference TRBV2 and TRBJ1-2 genes, is EPEVTQTPSHQVTQMGQEVILRCVPISNHLYFYWYRQILGQKVEFLVSFYNNEISEKSEIFDDQFSVERPDGSNFTLKIRSTKLEDSAMYFCASKAGGGYTFGSGTRLTVV.